A single sample is the source of the 32 T cell receptor beta chains below, sequenced in a study of blood T cell repertoires in COVID-19. Profiling relied on immunoSEQ multiplex PCR, and the TCRdb table lists in-frame clones only, not all of them. The sample records approximately 270,000 clones, around 90% being singletons. Sequenced sample: peripheral blood. These receptors were obtained from a man aged 50 or older with acute or convalescent COVID-19.

The chain uses TRBV2 and TRBJ2-7; D is perhaps TRBD1 (6 bases). With 8 bases removed from V and 3 bases from J, the gap between germline ends came to 14 bases. This CDR3 region has 13 residues. CDR1 is SNHLY, CDR2 FYNNEI, per germline. The CDR3 coding sequence is TGTGCCAGCGTCCGGGACATGGGCTACGAGCAGTACTTC. It encodes CASVRDMGYEQYF.

The rearrangement links TRBV9 to TRBJ1-1; no clear D. The CDR3 spans 15 residues. V was trimmed by 0 bases and J by 1 base, leaving 10 bases between them. Germline V gene sequence: CDR1 SGDLS, CDR2 YYNGEE. CDR3 bases: TGTGCCAGCAGCGTAGGTCTTACGGGGAACACTGAAGCTTTCTTT. This gives the protein CASSVGLTGNTEAFF. The variable domain in full, with the rest retrieved from reference TRBV9 and TRBJ1-1, is DSGVTQTPKHLITATGQRVTLRCSPRSGDLSVYWYQQSLDQGLQFLIQYYNGEERAKGNILERFSAQQFPDLHSELNLSSLELGDSALYFCASSVGLTGNTEAFFGQGTRLTVV.

V and J are TRBV2 and TRBJ1-3; tentative D call: TRBD1 (6 bases). Germline-derived CDR1 and CDR2 are SNHLY and FYNNEI. V was cut by 4 bases and J by 2 bases, with 9 bases left in between. The CDR3 consists of 14 residues. This CDR3 reads CASSVQGTGNTIYF. CDR3 DNA: TGTGCCAGCAGTGTTCAGGGGACTGGAAACACCATATATTTT.

This clone was seen a single time. The CDR3 spells CASSPLGQFGYEQYF. CDR3 bases: TGTGCCAGCTCACCGTTAGGACAGTTTGGCTACGAGCAGTACTTC. The chain uses TRBV18 and TRBJ2-7; D is possibly TRBD1 (6 bases). The CDR3 runs to 15 residues. With 3 bases removed from V and 3 bases from J, the gap between germline ends came to 15 bases. From germline, CDR1 is KGHSH and CDR2 LQKENI.

The V gene is TRBV7-2, the J gene TRBJ2-3, with D tentatively TRBD2 (6 bases). The CDR3 is 15 amino acids. The V and J ends lost 5 bases and 1 base respectively, with 13 bases between them. Germline V lookup: CDR1 SGHTA, CDR2 FQGNSA. The CDR3 region has the DNA TGTGCCAGCAGCCCTCTGGGGGGAGGCACAGATACGCAGTATTTT. Translating gives CASSPLGGGTDTQYF.

The chain has TRBV2 and TRBJ2-1; TRBD2 aligns across 8 bases. The CDR3 length is 18 residues. The germline V gene encodes CDR1 SNHLY and CDR2 FYNNEI. V lost 5 bases to trimming and J lost 5 bases; unmatched junction nucleotides: 17. In DNA, the CDR3 is TGTGCCAGCAGTTACGAGCTGCGCGGGGGGCCCCCCCACAATGAGCAGTTCTTC. Its translation: CASSYELRGGPPHNEQFF.

The table lists this clone with a count of one. V and J are TRBV11-2 and TRBJ1-5; TRBD1 is a possible D gene (6 bases). CDR1 and CDR2 from the germline V gene are SGHAT and FQNNGV. V was clipped by 2 bases and J by 7 bases, with 12 bases between them. The CDR3 spans 14 residues. CDR3 region: CASSLNRVGQPQHF. DNA of the CDR3: TGTGCCAGCAGCTTAAACAGGGTGGGCCAGCCCCAGCATTTT.

The CDR3 region is CASSLQGGEKLFF. As DNA, the CDR3 is TGCGCCAGCTCCCTCCAGGGAGGGGAAAAACTGTTTTTT. The rearrangement joins TRBV5-1 to TRBJ1-4; maybe TRBD1 (5 bases). The germline CDR1 and CDR2 sequences are SGHRS and YFSETQ. Trimming took off 7 bases at V and 8 bases at J, with 15 bases between the two ends. The CDR3 loop spans 13 amino acids.

The chain joins TRBV10-3 to TRBJ2-3; D not certain. Trimming stripped 0 bases from V and 5 bases from J, with 12 bases between. CDR1 is ENHRY and CDR2 is SYGVKD in the germline V gene. The CDR3 totals 15 residues. This chain's CDR3 is CAISESKTPIDTQYF. Written as DNA, the CDR3 is TGTGCCATCAGTGAGTCAAAGACACCTATAGATACGCAGTATTTT.

The chain employs TRBV19 and TRBJ2-1; 10 positions match TRBD1. The CDR3 runs 14 residues. With V trimmed by 9 bases and J by 2 bases, 4 bases remained unmatched. CDR1 LNHDA and CDR2 SQIVND come from the germline V gene (reference sequence). CDR3 protein: CASADRGPYNEQFF. The CDR3 region has the DNA TGTGCCAGCGCAGACAGGGGGCCCTACAATGAGCAGTTCTTC.

CDR3 protein: CASSRGLRENEQFF. The CDR3 DNA reads as TGTGCCAGCAGCAGGGGGCTAAGGGAAAATGAGCAGTTCTTC. The V gene is TRBV2, the J gene TRBJ2-1, with 8 bases matching TRBD1. This CDR3 has 14 amino acids. Germline lookup yields CDR1 SNHLY and CDR2 FYNNEI. After removal of 6 bases from V and 7 bases from J, the junction contained 8 bases not matched to a gene.

The gene calls are TRBV4-2 and TRBJ1-2; D unclear. The V gene's germline CDR1 is LGHNA and CDR2 YNFKEQ. The V gene lost 2 bases and the J gene lost 2 bases, with 12 bases spanning the gap. The CDR3 sequence is 15 residues long. CDR3 residues: CASSQNLPENYGYTF. The CDR3 coding sequence is TGTGCCAGCAGCCAAAATCTGCCGGAGAACTATGGCTACACCTTC.

The V call is TRBV9, the J call TRBJ1-6, with a tentative D call TRBD1 (5 bases). The germline gives CDR1 SGDLS, CDR2 YYNGEE. This CDR3 has 15 amino acids. With 0 bases removed from V and 9 bases from J, the gap between germline ends came to 13 bases. In DNA, the CDR3 is TGTGCCAGCAGCGTAGACGGTCAGGGCGGTTCACCCCTCCACTTT. It encodes CASSVDGQGGSPLHF.

V gene TRBV7-9 combines with J gene TRBJ1-5; D gene unclear. The CDR3 totals 15 residues. V was clipped by 4 bases and J by 4 bases, with 14 bases between them. Germline V CDR1 and CDR2: SEHNR, FQNEAQ (reference sequence). Here the CDR3 DNA reads TGTGCCAGCAGCTCCTTGACGGACTTAAATCAGCCCCAGCATTTT. It yields the protein CASSSLTDLNQPQHF.

The chain is built from TRBV28 and TRBJ2-5; tentatively, D is TRBD2 (6 bases). V lost 3 bases, J lost 3 bases, and 11 bases lay in between. The germline gives CDR1 MDHEN, CDR2 SYDVKM. CDR3 length equals 14 residues. The CDR3 here is CASSFEGLKETQYF. The CDR3 DNA reads as TGTGCCAGCAGTTTTGAAGGACTAAAAGAGACCCAGTACTTC.

The chain recombines TRBV5-6 with TRBJ2-7; tentative D call: TRBD2 (7 bases). Trimming shortened V by 2 bases and J by 6 bases, and 12 bases separated the two germline ends. This CDR3 region has 13 residues. Germline CDR1 reads SGHDT; CDR2 reads YYEEEE. The CDR3 DNA sequence: TGTGCCAGCAGCTTCTCTCGGGGGGCCGAGCAGTACTTC. Its protein is CASSFSRGAEQYF.

This chain joins TRBV9 and TRBJ2-7; TRBD1 aligns across 10 bases. The CDR3 is 14 residues long. The germline CDR1 and CDR2 sequences are SGDLS and YYNGEE. After removal of 4 bases from V and 6 bases from J, the junction contained 7 bases not matched to a gene. In DNA, the CDR3 is TGTGCCAGCAGCACCCGGGACAGGGGAAGCGAGCAGTACTTC. Its translation is CASSTRDRGSEQYF.

The chain combines TRBV10-2 with TRBJ1-3, with D unclear. Germline CDR1 and CDR2: WSHSY and SAAADI. V was trimmed by 11 bases and J by 3 bases, leaving 8 bases between them. The CDR3 consists of 11 residues. The CDR3 sequence: CAAEVGNTIYF. The CDR3 nucleotides are TGCGCCGCGGAGGTTGGAAACACCATATATTTT.

This CDR3 reads CASSDREGTGELFF. For the CDR3, the DNA is TGCGCCAGCAGTGACAGGGAGGGCACCGGGGAGCTGTTTTTT. This chain uses TRBV10-1 with TRBJ2-2; 7 nucleotides align to TRBD2. This CDR3 comprises 14 residues. V lost 3 bases to trimming and J lost 4 bases; unmatched junction nucleotides: 2. The V gene's germline CDR1 is WNHNN and CDR2 SYGVQD (reference sequence).

The chain combines TRBV20-1 with TRBJ2-1, with D possibly matching TRBD2 (6 bases). The CDR3 has 13 amino acids. From germline, CDR1 is DFQATT and CDR2 SNEGSKA (reference sequence). With 3 bases removed from V and 4 bases from J, the gap between germline ends came to 10 bases. The CDR3 here is CSASPGSYNEQFF. As DNA, the CDR3 is TGCAGTGCTAGTCCCGGGAGTTACAATGAGCAGTTCTTC.

The chain combines TRBV18 with TRBJ2-5, with D perhaps matching TRBD1 (6 bases). Trimming stripped 2 bases from V and 2 bases from J, with 9 bases between. There are 14 residues in the CDR3. Germline assignment: CDR1 KGHSH and CDR2 LQKENI. CDR3 loop: CASSPRQEQETQYF. The CDR3 DNA follows: TGTGCCAGCTCACCAAGACAGGAACAAGAGACCCAGTACTTC.

The genes are TRBV5-1 and TRBJ2-3; tentatively, D is TRBD2 (7 bases). The CDR3 sequence is 16 residues long. Trimming took off 3 bases at V and 1 base at J, with 15 bases between the two ends. The germline CDR1 and CDR2 sequences are SGHRS and YFSETQ. CDR3 nucleotide sequence: TGCGCCAGCAGCTCTTTACAGGGAGGGGGCACAGATACGCAGTATTTT. This translates into CASSSLQGGGTDTQYF.

The chain employs TRBV11-2 and TRBJ1-3; D is perhaps TRBD1 (6 bases). Trimming pared 8 bases from V and 3 bases from J, leaving 14 bases between. The CDR3 runs to 14 residues. Germline lookup yields CDR1 SGHAT and CDR2 FQNNGV. CDR3 coding DNA: TGTGCCAGCGGTCAGGGGAACCGTGGAAACACCATATATTTT. It encodes CASGQGNRGNTIYF. Filled out from reference TRBV11-2 and TRBJ1-3, the complete variable domain reads EAGVAQSPRYKIIEKRQSVAFWCNPISGHATLYWYQQILGQGPKLLIQFQNNGVVDDSQLPKDRFSAERLKGVDSTLKIQPAKLEDSAVYLCASGQGNRGNTIYFGEGSWLTVV.

The V and J genes are TRBV29-1 and TRBJ2-7; 7 bases map to TRBD2. J lost 3 bases, V lost 2 bases, and 4 bases had no gene match. Germline CDR1 SQVTM, CDR2 ANQGSEA. The CDR3 has 13 amino acids. The CDR3 here is CSVERGGGYEQYF. The DNA of the CDR3 is TGCAGCGTTGAACGGGGCGGGGGCTACGAGCAGTACTTC.

The chain uses TRBV18 and TRBJ2-7, with 9 bases identical to TRBD1. Germline CDR1 is KGHSH and CDR2 is LQKENI. V lost 4 bases, J lost 0 bases, and 10 bases stayed unmatched. CDR3 length: 17 amino acids. The chain's CDR3 is CASSLETGGLSSYEQYF. CDR3 DNA sequence: TGTGCCAGCTCACTAGAAACAGGGGGCCTCAGCTCCTACGAGCAGTACTTC.

This clone has only one observation. V and J are TRBV10-3 and TRBJ1-5; tentatively, D is TRBD1 (5 bases). Germline CDR1 and CDR2: ENHRY and SYGVKD. V gave up 10 bases and J gave up 3 bases, with 13 bases separating them. The CDR3 runs 13 residues. The CDR3 sequence is CATGGVNNQPQHF. The DNA for the CDR3 is TGTGCCACGGGGGGAGTGAACAATCAGCCCCAGCATTTT.

This sequence joins TRBV27 and TRBJ2-7, with D possibly TRBD1 on 6 matching bases. Trimming removed 1 base at V and 0 bases at J, with 10 bases between. Germline lookup yields CDR1 MNHEY and CDR2 SMNVEV (reference sequence). CDR3 length: 15 residues. The CDR3 reads CASSLWGPSSYEQYF. The CDR3 bases are TGTGCCAGCAGTTTATGGGGGCCCAGCTCCTACGAGCAGTACTTC.

This clone has more than one count but fewer than ten. The J gene is TRBJ1-2, the V gene TRBV2, with D possibly being TRBD1 (5 bases). Trimming removed 4 bases at V and 6 bases at J, with 9 bases between. CDR1 and CDR2 from the germline V gene are SNHLY and FYNNEI. CDR3 length: 12 amino acids. The CDR3 here is CASSVQENGYTF. The CDR3 coding sequence is TGTGCCAGCAGTGTACAGGAAAATGGCTACACCTTC.

V and J are TRBV5-1 and TRBJ2-1; D perhaps matches TRBD1 (6 bases). Trimming took 5 bases from V and 6 from J, leaving 15 bases between them. Germline CDR1 and CDR2: SGHRS and YFSETQ. The CDR3 runs to 14 residues. The CDR3 here is CASSHRDPVNEQFF. Written as DNA, the CDR3 is TGCGCCAGCAGTCACAGGGACCCAGTCAATGAGCAGTTCTTC.

The J gene is TRBJ2-7, the V gene TRBV5-6; perhaps TRBD1 as D (6 bases). The germline V gene encodes CDR1 SGHDT and CDR2 YYEEEE. The V end was cut by 6 bases, the J end by 1 base, with 8 bases between. The CDR3 extends over 12 amino acids. CDR3 in DNA: TGTGCCAGCAACAGGGTTTCCTACGAGCAGTACTTC. It translates to CASNRVSYEQYF.

This sequence joins TRBV5-1 and TRBJ2-5; the match to TRBD1 covers 7 bases. Germline V gene sequence: CDR1 SGHRS, CDR2 YFSETQ. Unmatched junction bases numbered 11, after V lost 4 bases and J lost 2 bases. This CDR3 has 16 residues. For the CDR3, the DNA is TGCGCCAGCAGCCCGACGGGACAGCCCGCACAAGAGACCCAGTACTTC. Its translation is CASSPTGQPAQETQYF.

The rearrangement joins TRBV30 to TRBJ1-3; TRBD1 agrees at 11 bases. This CDR3 region has 21 residues. CDR1 is GTSNPN, CDR2 SVGIG, per germline (reference sequence). Trimming removed 3 bases from V and 2 bases from J; junction bases left unmatched: 21. The CDR3 sequence: CAWRDYRLGRDRGTAGNTIYF. CDR3 nucleotides: TGTGCCTGGAGGGATTACCGATTAGGCCGGGACAGGGGGACTGCTGGAAACACCATATATTTT.